The entry below gives a single T cell receptor (beta chain) sequence along with its context. Its antigen is unknown. In germline, CDR1 is LNHNV, CDR2 YYDKDF (reference sequence). The CDR3 extends over 16 amino acids. Trimming cost V 0 bases and J 4 bases, with 12 bases left between them. It was RNA transcripts that yielded the amplified TCR beta CDR3 regions. First-round RT-PCR targeting the TCR CDR3 was performed with the HTBI primer set. A single record per CDR3 protein comes from TCRdb applying MiXCR to the multiplex PCR reads. The sample contains 550,000 to 600,000 distinct CDR3 sequences, over 15% of which appear only once. The data originate from a study of T cells in Graves' hyperthyroidism and ophthalmopathy. For the study at large: Sampling of peripheral blood happened at initial diagnosis, prior to any treatment. General observations from the study: Most thyroid clonotypes expanded above 0.001 were also detected in blood.

The sample consisted of blood. V usage is TRBV15 and J usage is TRBJ1-4; TRBD1 might be the D (6 bases). The TCR was taken from a woman younger than 35 with Graves' hyperthyroidism. Here the CDR3 DNA reads TGTGCCACCAGCAGAGATCAGGGGTCCCATAATGAAAAACTGTTTTTT. It is translated as CATSRDQGSHNEKLFF.